This T cell receptor beta chain was sequenced during a study of technical replicates of blood from a few donors. Profiled with immunoSEQ multiplex PCR; TCRdb holds only in-frame clones, not every one. The sample shows tens of thousands of clones, about 98% of them seen only once. Germline V CDR1 and CDR2: SGDLS, YYNGEE. With V trimmed by 4 bases and J by 6 bases, 5 bases remained unmatched. This CDR3 comprises 13 residues. The source is a human donor in good health. The chain couples TRBV9 to TRBJ2-7, with TRBD2 matching 9 bases. The specimen sequenced was T cells isolated from PBMCs. The CDR3 DNA sequence: TGTGCCAGCAGCTTTAGCGGGGGTGGCGAGCAGTACTTC. Translated: CASSFSGGGEQYF.